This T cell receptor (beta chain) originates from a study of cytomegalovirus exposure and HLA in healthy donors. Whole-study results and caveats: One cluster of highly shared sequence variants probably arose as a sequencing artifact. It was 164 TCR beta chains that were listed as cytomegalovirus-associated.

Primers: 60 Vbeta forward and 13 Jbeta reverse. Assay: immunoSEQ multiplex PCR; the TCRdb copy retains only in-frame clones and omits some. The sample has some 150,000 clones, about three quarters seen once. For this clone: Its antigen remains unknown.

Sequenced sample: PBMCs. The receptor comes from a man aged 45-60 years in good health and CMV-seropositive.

The CDR3 nucleotides read TGTGCCAGCTCACCACTTGCTAGCGGGGCCACAGATACGCAGTATTTT. Its protein product is CASSPLASGATDTQYF. The rearrangement joins TRBV18 to TRBJ2-3, with TRBD2 matching over 9 bases. The ends lost 1 base at V and 2 bases at J; junction bases unmatched: 4. This CDR3 has 16 amino acids. The germline V gene encodes CDR1 KGHSH and CDR2 LQKENI.